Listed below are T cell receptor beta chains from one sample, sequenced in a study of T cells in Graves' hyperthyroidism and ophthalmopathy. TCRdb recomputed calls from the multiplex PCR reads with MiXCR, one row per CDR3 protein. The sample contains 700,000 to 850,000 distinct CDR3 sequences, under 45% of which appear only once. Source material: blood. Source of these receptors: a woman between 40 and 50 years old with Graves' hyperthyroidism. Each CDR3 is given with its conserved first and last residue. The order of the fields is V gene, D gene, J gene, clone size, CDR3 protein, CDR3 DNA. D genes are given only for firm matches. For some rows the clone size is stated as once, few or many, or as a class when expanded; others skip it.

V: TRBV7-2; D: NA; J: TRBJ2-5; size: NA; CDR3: CASSQQDRGDETQYF; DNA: TGTGCCAGCAGCCAGCAAGACCGGGGCGATGAGACCCAGTACTTC
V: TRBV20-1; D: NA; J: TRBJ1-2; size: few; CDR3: CSARDSFSPDYGYAF; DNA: TGCAGTGCTAGAGATTCTTTCTCGCCCGACTATGGCTACGCCTTC
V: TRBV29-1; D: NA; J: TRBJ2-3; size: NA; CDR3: CSVVRAVSSTDTQYF; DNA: TGCAGCGTTGTAAGGGCGGTGAGCTCCACAGATACGCAGTATTTT
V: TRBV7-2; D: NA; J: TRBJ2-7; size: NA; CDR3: CASSFRDLTTYEQYF; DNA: TGTGCCAGCAGCTTCCGGGACCTAACTACCTACGAGCAGTACTTC
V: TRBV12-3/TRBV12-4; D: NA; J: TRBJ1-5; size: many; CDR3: CASSLRPDQPQHF; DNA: TGTGCCAGCAGTTTGAGACCTGATCAGCCCCAGCATTTT
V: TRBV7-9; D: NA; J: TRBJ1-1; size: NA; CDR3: CASQEGGNTEAFF; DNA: TGTGCCAGCCAGGAGGGGGGCAACACTGAAGCTTTCTTT
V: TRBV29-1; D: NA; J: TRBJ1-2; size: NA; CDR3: CSVERGNNYGYTF; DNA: TGCAGCGTCGAACGGGGAAATAACTATGGCTACACCTTC
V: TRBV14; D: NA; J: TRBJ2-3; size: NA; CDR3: CASSHRDRGDTQYF; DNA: TGTGCCAGCAGCCATCGGGACCGAGGAGATACGCAGTATTTT
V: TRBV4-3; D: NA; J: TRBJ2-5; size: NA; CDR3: CASSQDPGLWTAQYF; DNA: TGCGCCAGCAGCCAAGATCCGGGACTGTGGACGGCCCAGTACTTC
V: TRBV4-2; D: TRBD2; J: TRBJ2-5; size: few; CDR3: CASSRTTSGGASETQYF; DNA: TGTGCTAGCAGTCGGACGACTAGCGGGGGGGCGTCGGAGACCCAGTACTTC
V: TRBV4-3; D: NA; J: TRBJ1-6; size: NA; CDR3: CASSQDEPNSPLHF; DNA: TGCGCCAGCAGCCAAGATGAGCCCAATTCACCCCTCCACTTT
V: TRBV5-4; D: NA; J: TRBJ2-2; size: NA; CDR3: CASSVVGTGELFF; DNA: TGTGCCAGCAGCGTTGTAGGCACCGGGGAGCTGTTTTTT
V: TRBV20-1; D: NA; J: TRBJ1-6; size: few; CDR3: CSASPREHLNSPLHF; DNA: TGCAGTGCTAGTCCCCGGGAGCATCTTAATTCACCCCTCCACTTT